These 27 T cell receptor beta chains share one sample of origin, sequenced in a study of metastatic and nonmetastatic thyroid tumors. TCRdb redid the clone calls on the PCR reads using MiXCR. Of tens of thousands of clones listed, 13% to 15% are singletons. Nobody among the patients had been given any treatment before thyroid surgery. The sample taken for sequencing was blood. The receptors stem from a male donor with papillary thyroid cancer or a benign thyroid nodule (not recorded which). Some clones in this sample may be carry-over from other donors' samples.

This clone was picked up many times. Other nucleotide sequences from this sample produce the same CDR3. The chain has TRBV5-8 and TRBJ2-2; D might be TRBD1 or TRBD2, each matching 5 bases. The germline V gene encodes CDR1 SGHTS and CDR2 YDEGEE. Trimming left V 4 bases short and J 3 bases short, with 16 bases between. There are 16 residues in the CDR3. CDR3 residues: CASSRRGLLHTGELFF. CDR3 coding DNA: TGTGCCAGCAGCCGACGGGGCCTGTTACACACCGGGGAGCTGTTTTTT.

A note on this clone: It may be a read error: a sequence one base away is much more abundant. The same CDR3 also results from other DNA sequences found in this sample. The rearrangement links TRBV5-4 to TRBJ2-3; D is uncertain. Germline-derived CDR1 and CDR2 are SGHNT and YYREEE (reference sequence). The CDR3 covers 14 residues. The CDR3 here is CASSPVGTTDTQYF. CDR3 DNA sequence: TGTGCCAGCAGCCCAGTCGGAACCACAGATACTCAGTATTTT.

In its sample, this clone was seen many times. For the CDR3, the DNA is TGTGCCAGCAGTAAAGGACAGGGCGGTTACGAGCAGTACGTC. Its translation: CASSKGQGGYEQYV. The V and J genes are TRBV28 and TRBJ2-7; 8 bases are a match to TRBD1. CDR1 is MDHEN and CDR2 is SYDVKM in the germline V gene. The CDR3 spans 14 residues. The ends lost 5 bases at V and 4 bases at J; junction bases unmatched: 7.

This clone was detected many times. This rearrangement joins TRBV20-1 to TRBJ2-1; TRBD1 matches 9 bases. The ends lost 3 bases at V and 0 bases at J; junction bases unmatched: 0. Germline V CDR1 and CDR2: DFQATT, SNEGSKA (reference sequence). CDR3 size: 14 residues. CDR3 residues: CSARGQGSYNEQFF. CDR3 DNA: TGCAGTGCTAGGGGACAGGGCTCCTACAATGAGCAGTTCTTC.

The genes are TRBV6-2 or TRBV6-3 and TRBJ2-1; D is unresolved. Germline V gives CDR1 MNHEY, CDR2 SVGEGT. The CDR3 is 17 amino acids. V was pared by 5 bases and J by 7 bases, with 24 bases between. CDR3 amino acids: CASSPFSGPRSWNEQFF. The CDR3 DNA follows: TGTGCCAGCAGTCCCTTTTCTGGCCCGCGGTCATGGAATGAGCAGTTCTTC.

As to this clone: This may come from a read error, since a much larger clone is one base off. Other nucleotide sequences in the sample specify the same CDR3. CDR3 in DNA: TGTGCCAGCAGCCTCCAACCGAACACTGAAGCTTTCTTT. Amino acids: CASSLQPNTEAFF. This sequence joins TRBV7-3 and TRBJ1-1; D remains unclear. Trimming shortened V by 5 bases and J by 1 base, and 8 bases separated the two germline ends. The CDR3 covers 13 residues. The germline gives CDR1 SGHTA, CDR2 FQGTGA.

This clone was seen ten or more times. The chain is built from TRBV20-1 and TRBJ2-3; D possibly corresponds to TRBD1 (6 bases). Trimming took 1 base from V and 7 from J, leaving 21 bases between them. The CDR3 has 16 residues. CDR1 is DFQATT and CDR2 is SNEGSKA in the germline V gene (reference sequence). DNA of the CDR3: TGCAGTGCTAGAGCCCCCGACAGGTCGCGAGGGCATACGCAGTATTTT. Protein: CSARAPDRSRGHTQYF.

This clone appeared many times. Other nucleotide sequences in the sample specify the same CDR3. The genes are TRBV11-2 and TRBJ2-7; no definite D call. The germline V gene has CDR1 SGHAT and CDR2 FQNNGV. V was shortened by 5 bases and J by 4 bases, with 12 bases between the two germline ends. This CDR3 is 13 amino acids long. CDR3 sequence: CASSAPTRYEQYF. The DNA of the CDR3 is TGTGCCAGCAGCGCACCGACGCGGTACGAGCAGTACTTC.

This clone was detected many times. The chain recombines TRBV9 with TRBJ2-3; 13 positions match TRBD2. The CDR3 spans 16 residues. Germline V gene data show CDR1 as SGDLS and CDR2 as YYNGEE. V shed 4 bases, J shed 1 base, and the junction held 3 bases outside the gene matches. The CDR3 loop is CASSRLAGGRTDTQYF. Here the CDR3 DNA reads TGTGCCAGCAGCAGACTAGCGGGAGGCCGCACAGATACGCAGTATTTT.

This clone occurred many times. Different DNA sequences within this sample yield the same CDR3. The chain employs TRBV10-2 and TRBJ2-5; 8 positions match TRBD2. Trimming at V came to 3 bases and at J to 5 bases, leaving 2 bases not matched to a gene. The CDR3 extends over 13 amino acids. Germline CDR1 and CDR2: WSHSY and SAAADI. The CDR3 bases are TGCGCCAGCAGTGATGCTAGCGGGGAGACCCAGTACTTC. This translates into CASSDASGETQYF.

This clone was counted between two and nine times. The rearrangement links TRBV12-3 or TRBV12-4 to TRBJ2-1, with 7 bases aligning to TRBD2. The CDR3 length is 15 residues. With 5 bases clipped from V and 5 bases from J, the junction kept 9 bases outside the gene matches. As DNA, the CDR3 is TGTGCCAGCAGTCCCGGGACTATTGGTGACAATGAGCAGTTCTTC. Residues: CASSPGTIGDNEQFF.

This clone came up many times. This chain uses TRBV11-2 with TRBJ2-1, with 10 bases lining up with TRBD2. Germline V gene sequence: CDR1 SGHAT, CDR2 FQNNGV. The length of the CDR3 is 15 residues. Trimming removed 5 bases from V and 6 bases from J; junction bases left unmatched: 7. This chain's CDR3 is CASSPTSGRGNEQFF. The CDR3, as DNA: TGTGCCAGCAGCCCTACAAGCGGGAGGGGCAATGAGCAGTTCTTC.

This clone was counted at least ten times. A much larger clone sits a single nucleotide away, making a read error possible. This CDR3 is CASSGTSGRTDTQCF. DNA of the CDR3: TGTGCCAGCTCGGGGACTAGCGGGAGAACAGATACGCAGTGTTTT. The chain employs TRBV7-9 and TRBJ2-3, with TRBD2 matching over 14 bases. The germline V gene has CDR1 SEHNR and CDR2 FQNEAQ (reference sequence). The CDR3 runs to 15 residues.

This clone has only a few counts. CDR3 loop: CASSPRQVNGAEAFF. The CDR3 coding sequence is TGTGCCAGCAGTCCCCGACAGGTAAATGGCGCTGAAGCTTTCTTT. The rearrangement links TRBV6-1 to TRBJ1-1; D possibly corresponds to TRBD1 (6 bases). CDR1 MNHNS and CDR2 SASEGT come from the germline V gene. V lost 5 bases and J 6 bases, leaving 19 bases between the germline ends. CDR3 size: 15 residues.

This clone was picked up many times. A much larger clone lies a single base off, so this may be a read error. The gene calls are TRBV28 and TRBJ1-1; D gene unclear. The germline gives CDR1 MDHEN, CDR2 SYDVKM. V was trimmed by 7 bases and J by 1 base, leaving 4 bases between them. The CDR3 totals 11 residues. CDR3 DNA sequence: TGTGCCAGCATCCGGAACACTGAAGCTTTCTTT. This gives the protein CASIRNTEAFF.

This clone was detected many times. CDR3 DNA sequence: TGTGCCAGCAGCTTAGGGGACAGGGACAATCAGCCCCAGCATTTT. It codes for CASSLGDRDNQPQHF. This chain connects TRBV7-9 to TRBJ1-5; 9 bases are shared with TRBD1. Germline V CDR1 and CDR2: SEHNR, FQNEAQ (reference sequence). This CDR3 has 15 residues. V was clipped by 1 base and J by 3 bases; unmatched bases: 1.

A remark on this clone: A much larger clonotype is one base distant, so this may be a read error. Other DNA sequences in this specimen translate into the identical CDR3. The J gene is TRBJ2-4, the V gene TRBV28, with 9 bases that match TRBD2. Germline values: CDR1 MDHEN, CDR2 SYDVKM. After removal of 5 bases from V and 0 bases from J, the junction contained 5 bases not matched to a gene. The CDR3 sequence is 16 residues long. CDR3 residues: CASSRTAGGAKNIQYF. The CDR3 coding sequence is TGTGCCAGCAGTCGGACAGCGGGAGGAGCCAAAAACATTCAGTACTTC.

As to this clone: This may come from a read error, since a much larger clone is one base off. Here the CDR3 DNA reads TGCAGCGCTCAAGGACAGGGGTCCTACGAGCAGTACTTC. Protein: CSAQGQGSYEQYF. This sequence joins TRBV29-1 and TRBJ2-7; 9 bases are shared with TRBD1. V trimming: 7 bases; J trimming: 1 base; junction bases outside the gene matches: 5. This CDR3 spans 13 amino acids. Germline V CDR1 and CDR2: SQVTM, ANQGSEA.

Only a few counts were recorded for this clone. A read error may be the cause here, since a much bigger clone is one base away. This sequence joins TRBV29-1 and TRBJ2-1; the D is unclear. Looked up from germline, CDR1 is SQVTM and CDR2 is ANQGSEA. The CDR3 is 12 residues long. In nucleotides, the CDR3 is TGCAGCGTTGAAGATAGATACAATGAGCAGTCCTTC. Translated, it gives CSVEDRYNEQSF.

This clone was detected ten times or more. The chain has TRBV6-1 and TRBJ1-4; weak D call: TRBD1 (5 bases). The V end was cut by 5 bases, the J end by 3 bases, with 13 bases between. Germline V lookup: CDR1 MNHNS, CDR2 SASEGT. The CDR3 is made up of 15 amino acids. The CDR3 DNA is TGTGCCAGCAGTCGACTCGGGGCGGCTAATGAAAAACTGTTTTTT. It translates to CASSRLGAANEKLFF.

The chain carries TRBV20-1 and TRBJ1-1; the D gene is possibly TRBD1 (5 bases). Trimming cost V 0 bases and J 8 bases, with 10 bases left between them. CDR3 length equals 12 residues. Germline V lookup: CDR1 DFQATT, CDR2 SNEGSKA (reference sequence). DNA for the CDR3: TGCAGTGCTAGAGATAATTCAGGGGAAGCTTTCTTT. Translated, it gives CSARDNSGEAFF.

This clone was seen ten or more times. Other DNA variants within this sample encode the same CDR3. The V gene is TRBV28, the J gene TRBJ2-7; possibly TRBD2 for D (5 bases). CDR1 is MDHEN, CDR2 SYDVKM, per germline. V was pared by 7 bases and J by 5 bases, with 15 bases between. The CDR3 contains 13 residues. CDR3 amino acids: CASILTGSNEQYF. The CDR3, as DNA: TGTGCCAGCATTTTGACGGGGTCGAACGAGCAGTACTTC.

This chain connects TRBV28 to TRBJ2-7; 12 bases are a match to TRBD2. V shed 6 bases and J 5 bases; nucleotides not matched to a gene: 11. This CDR3 is 16 amino acids long. Germline values: CDR1 MDHEN, CDR2 SYDVKM. As DNA, the CDR3 is TGTGCCAGCAGCCGCGGACTAGCGGGGCTTCGGGACGAGCAGTACTTC. Its translation: CASSRGLAGLRDEQYF. The full variable domain, with the rest looked up from reference TRBV28 and TRBJ2-7, is DVKVTQSSRYLVKRTGEKVFLECVQDMDHENMFWYRQDPGLGLRLIYFSYDVKMKEKGDIPEGYSVSREKKERFSLILESASTNQTSMYLCASSRGLAGLRDEQYFGPGTRLTVT.

This clone was recorded at least ten times. This chain uses TRBV27 with TRBJ2-1; D might be TRBD2 (5 bases). The V gene lost 2 bases and the J gene lost 1 base, with 15 bases spanning the gap. The CDR3 runs 17 residues. In germline, CDR1 is MNHEY, CDR2 SMNVEV (reference sequence). DNA for the CDR3: TGTGCCAGCAGTTTAATCGGAGGCGGTCGATCCTACAATGAGCAGTTCTTC. As protein: CASSLIGGGRSYNEQFF.

This clone was picked up many times. This chain links TRBV27 with TRBJ2-7; D may be TRBD1 (5 bases). The CDR3 runs to 14 residues. Deletions cut 5 bases from V and 0 bases from J, with 11 bases between. Germline CDR1 MNHEY, CDR2 SMNVEV (reference sequence). The CDR3 DNA reads TGTGCCAGCAGTCTAGGGGTGGCCTCCTACGAGCAGTACTTC. It codes for CASSLGVASYEQYF.

Comment on this clone: An end of the junction differs from the germline gene, which may be a read error. The rearrangement links TRBV27 to TRBJ2-7, with D possibly matching TRBD2 (5 bases). The CDR3 contains 12 residues. Germline V gene lookup returns CDR1 MNHEY and CDR2 SMNVEV (reference sequence). The CDR3 here is CASMGGSPRRHF. Written as DNA, the CDR3 is TGTGCCAGCATGGGCGGGTCCCCGAGAAGGCACTTC.

This clone has only a few counts. The junction and the germline gene differ at one end; a read error may be behind it. The chain uses TRBV15 and TRBJ1-5; D possibly corresponds to TRBD1 (6 bases). The CDR3 contains 14 residues. CDR1 and CDR2 from the germline V gene are LNHNV and YYDKDF (reference sequence). CDR3 sequence (DNA): TGTACCACCATCAGAAACAGGGAGGGTCAGCCCCAGCATTTT. The encoded protein is CTTIRNREGQPQHF.